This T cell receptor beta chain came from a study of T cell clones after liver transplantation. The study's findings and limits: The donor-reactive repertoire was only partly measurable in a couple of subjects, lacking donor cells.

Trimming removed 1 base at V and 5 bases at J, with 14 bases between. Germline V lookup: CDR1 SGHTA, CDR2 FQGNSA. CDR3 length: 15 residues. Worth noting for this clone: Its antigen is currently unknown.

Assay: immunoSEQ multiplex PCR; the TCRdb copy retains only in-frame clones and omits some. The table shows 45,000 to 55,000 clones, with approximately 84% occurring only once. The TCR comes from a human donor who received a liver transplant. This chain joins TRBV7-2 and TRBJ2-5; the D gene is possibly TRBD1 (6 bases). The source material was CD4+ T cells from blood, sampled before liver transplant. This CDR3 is CASSLGSTGWETQYF. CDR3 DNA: TGTGCCAGCAGCTTAGGAAGTACAGGGTGGGAGACCCAGTACTTC.